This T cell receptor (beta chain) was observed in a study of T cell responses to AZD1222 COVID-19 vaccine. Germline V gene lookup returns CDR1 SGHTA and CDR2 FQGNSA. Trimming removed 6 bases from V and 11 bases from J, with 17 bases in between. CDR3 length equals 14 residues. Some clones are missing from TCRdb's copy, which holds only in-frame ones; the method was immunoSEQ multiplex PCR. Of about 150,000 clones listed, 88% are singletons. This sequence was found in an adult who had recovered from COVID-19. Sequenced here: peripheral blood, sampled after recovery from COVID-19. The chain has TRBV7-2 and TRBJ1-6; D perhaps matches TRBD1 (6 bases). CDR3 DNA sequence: TGTGCCAGCAGAAAGGCGGGGGGCAATCCACCCCTCCACTTT. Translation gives CASRKAGGNPPLHF.